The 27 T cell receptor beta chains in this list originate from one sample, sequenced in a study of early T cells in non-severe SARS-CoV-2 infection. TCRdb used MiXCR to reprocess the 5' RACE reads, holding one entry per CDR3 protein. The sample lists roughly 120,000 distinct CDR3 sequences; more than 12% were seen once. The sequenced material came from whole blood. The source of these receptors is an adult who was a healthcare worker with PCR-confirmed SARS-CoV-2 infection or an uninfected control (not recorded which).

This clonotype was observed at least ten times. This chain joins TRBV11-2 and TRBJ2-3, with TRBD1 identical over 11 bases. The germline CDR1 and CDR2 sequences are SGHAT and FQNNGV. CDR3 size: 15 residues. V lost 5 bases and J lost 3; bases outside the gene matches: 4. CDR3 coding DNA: TGTGCCAGCAGCAGAGGACAGGGGGCAACAGATACGCAGTATTTT. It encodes CASSRGQGATDTQYF.

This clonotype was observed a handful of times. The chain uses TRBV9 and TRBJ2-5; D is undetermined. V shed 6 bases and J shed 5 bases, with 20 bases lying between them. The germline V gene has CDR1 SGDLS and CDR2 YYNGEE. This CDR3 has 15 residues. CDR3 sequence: CASTATPTGRETQYF. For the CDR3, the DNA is TGTGCCAGCACCGCAACGCCCACTGGTCGTGAGACCCAGTACTTC.

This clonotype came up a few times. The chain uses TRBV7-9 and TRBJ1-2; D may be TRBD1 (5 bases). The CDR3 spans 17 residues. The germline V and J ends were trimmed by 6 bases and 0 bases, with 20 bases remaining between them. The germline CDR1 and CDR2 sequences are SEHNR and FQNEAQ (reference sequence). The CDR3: CASRGEQSATANYGYTF. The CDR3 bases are TGTGCCAGCAGGGGGGAGCAGAGCGCTACCGCTAACTATGGCTACACCTTC.

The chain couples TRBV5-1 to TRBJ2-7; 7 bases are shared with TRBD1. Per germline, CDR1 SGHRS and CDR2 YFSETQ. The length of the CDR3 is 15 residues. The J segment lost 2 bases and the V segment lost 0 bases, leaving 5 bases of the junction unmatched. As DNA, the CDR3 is TGCGCCAGCAGCTTGGAAGGGACAGAGACCTACGAGCAGTACTTC. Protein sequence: CASSLEGTETYEQYF.

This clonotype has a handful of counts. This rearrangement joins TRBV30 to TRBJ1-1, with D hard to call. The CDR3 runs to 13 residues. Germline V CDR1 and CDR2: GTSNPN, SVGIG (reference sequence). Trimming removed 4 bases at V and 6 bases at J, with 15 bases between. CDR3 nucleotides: TGTGCCTGGATTTCGAGGATTCTCCCTGAAGCTTTCTTT. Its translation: CAWISRILPEAFF.

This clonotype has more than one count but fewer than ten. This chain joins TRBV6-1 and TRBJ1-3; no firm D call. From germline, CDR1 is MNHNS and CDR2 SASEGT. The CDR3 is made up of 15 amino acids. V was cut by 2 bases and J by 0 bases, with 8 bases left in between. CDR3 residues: CASSEKSRSGNTIYF. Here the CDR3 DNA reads TGTGCCAGCAGTGAAAAGAGCCGCTCTGGAAACACCATATATTTT.

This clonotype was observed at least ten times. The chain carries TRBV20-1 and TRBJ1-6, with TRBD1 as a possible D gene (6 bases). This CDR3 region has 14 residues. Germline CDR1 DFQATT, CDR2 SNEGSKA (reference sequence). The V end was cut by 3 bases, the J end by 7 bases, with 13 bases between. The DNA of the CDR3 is TGCAGTGCTAGCAGGGGCCCTTTAAATTCACCCCTCCACTTT. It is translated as CSASRGPLNSPLHF.

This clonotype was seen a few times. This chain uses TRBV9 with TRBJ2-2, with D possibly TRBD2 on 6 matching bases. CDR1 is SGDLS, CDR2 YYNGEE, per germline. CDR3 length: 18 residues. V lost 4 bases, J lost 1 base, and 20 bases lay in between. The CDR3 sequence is CASSPGLGRRLNTGELFF. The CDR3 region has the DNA TGTGCCAGCAGCCCGGGACTGGGGCGCCGATTGAACACCGGGGAGCTGTTTTTT.

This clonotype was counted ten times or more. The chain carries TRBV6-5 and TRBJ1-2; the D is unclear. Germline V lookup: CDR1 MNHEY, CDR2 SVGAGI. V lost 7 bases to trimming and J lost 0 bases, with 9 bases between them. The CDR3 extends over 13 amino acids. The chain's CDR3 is CASKRSANYGYTF. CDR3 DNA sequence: TGTGCCAGCAAGAGATCTGCTAACTATGGCTACACCTTC.

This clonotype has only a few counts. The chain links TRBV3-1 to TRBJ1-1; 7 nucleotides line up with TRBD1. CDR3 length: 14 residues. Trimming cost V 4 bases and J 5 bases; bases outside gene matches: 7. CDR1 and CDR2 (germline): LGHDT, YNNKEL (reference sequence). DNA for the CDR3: TGTGCCAGCAGCCCCCAGGGGGGTGCGACTGAAGCTTTCTTT. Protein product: CASSPQGGATEAFF.

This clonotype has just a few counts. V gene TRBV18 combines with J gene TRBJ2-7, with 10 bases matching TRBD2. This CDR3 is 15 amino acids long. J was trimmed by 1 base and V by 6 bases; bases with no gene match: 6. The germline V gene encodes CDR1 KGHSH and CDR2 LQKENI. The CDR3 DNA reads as TGTGCCAGCTCTGCTCTTAGCGGGGGGTCCTACGAGCAGTACTTC. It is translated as CASSALSGGSYEQYF.

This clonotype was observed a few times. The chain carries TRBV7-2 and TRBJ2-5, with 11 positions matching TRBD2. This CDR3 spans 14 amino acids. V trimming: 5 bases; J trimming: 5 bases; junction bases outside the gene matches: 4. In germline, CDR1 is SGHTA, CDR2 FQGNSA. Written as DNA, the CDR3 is TGTGCCAGCAGCAATAGCGGGGGGGTGGAGACCCAGTACTTC. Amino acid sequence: CASSNSGGVETQYF.

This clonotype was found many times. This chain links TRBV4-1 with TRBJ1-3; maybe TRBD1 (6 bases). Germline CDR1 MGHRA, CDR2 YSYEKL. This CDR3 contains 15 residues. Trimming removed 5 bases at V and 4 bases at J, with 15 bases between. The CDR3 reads CASSEGGSVGNTIYF. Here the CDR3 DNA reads TGCGCCAGCAGCGAAGGGGGATCGGTAGGAAACACCATATATTTT.

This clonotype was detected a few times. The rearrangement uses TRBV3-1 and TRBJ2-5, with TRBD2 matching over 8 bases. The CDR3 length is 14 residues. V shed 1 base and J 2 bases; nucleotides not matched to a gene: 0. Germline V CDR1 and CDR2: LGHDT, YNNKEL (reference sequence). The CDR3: CASSQGGGQETQYF. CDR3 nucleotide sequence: TGTGCCAGCAGCCAAGGCGGGGGGCAAGAGACCCAGTACTTC.

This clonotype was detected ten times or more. The CDR3, as DNA: TGTGCCAGCAGCTTGTGGGGTTGGACAGGCGAGCCACAAGAGACCCAGTACTTC. Its protein product is CASSLWGWTGEPQETQYF. The chain uses TRBV5-6 and TRBJ2-5; TRBD1 matches at 7 bases. Germline loops: CDR1 SGHDT, CDR2 YYEEEE. The CDR3 is made up of 18 amino acids. J gave up 2 bases and V 1 base, and 14 bases lay outside the gene matches.

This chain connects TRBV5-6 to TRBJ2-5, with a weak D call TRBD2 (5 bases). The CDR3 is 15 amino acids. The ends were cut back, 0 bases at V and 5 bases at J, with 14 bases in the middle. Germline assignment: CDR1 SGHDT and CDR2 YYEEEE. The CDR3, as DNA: TGTGCCAGCAGCTTGGAGTCGGTGACGGGGGAGACCCAGTACTTC. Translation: CASSLESVTGETQYF. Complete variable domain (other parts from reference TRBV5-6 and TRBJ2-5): DAGVTQSPTHLIKTRGQQVTLRCSPKSGHDTVSWYQQALGQGPQFIFQYYEEEERQRGNFPDRFSGHQFPNYSSELNVNALLLGDSALYLCASSLESVTGETQYFGPGTRLLVL.

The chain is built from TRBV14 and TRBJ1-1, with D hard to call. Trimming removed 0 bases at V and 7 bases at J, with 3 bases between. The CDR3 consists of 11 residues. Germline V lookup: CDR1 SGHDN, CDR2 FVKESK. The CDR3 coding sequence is TGTGCCAGCAGCCAAGACGGTGAAGCTTTCTTT. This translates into CASSQDGEAFF.

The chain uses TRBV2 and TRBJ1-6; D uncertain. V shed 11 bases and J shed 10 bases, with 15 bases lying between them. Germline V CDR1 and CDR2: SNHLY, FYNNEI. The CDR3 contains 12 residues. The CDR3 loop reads CAGSELGSPLHF. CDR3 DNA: TGTGCCGGAAGTGAGTTGGGGTCACCCCTCCACTTT.

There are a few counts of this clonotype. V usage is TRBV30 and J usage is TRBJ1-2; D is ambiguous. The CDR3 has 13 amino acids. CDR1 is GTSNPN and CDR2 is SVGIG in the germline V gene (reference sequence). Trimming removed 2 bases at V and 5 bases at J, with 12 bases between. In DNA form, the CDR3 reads TGTGCCTGGAGTTTCGAGACCCGTTATGGCTACACCTTC. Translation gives CAWSFETRYGYTF.

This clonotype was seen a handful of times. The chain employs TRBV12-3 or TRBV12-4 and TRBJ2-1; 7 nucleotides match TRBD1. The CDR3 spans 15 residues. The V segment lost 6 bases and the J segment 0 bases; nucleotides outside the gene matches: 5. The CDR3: CASSRDRFSYNEQFF. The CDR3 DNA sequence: TGTGCCAGCAGCCGGGACAGATTCTCCTACAATGAGCAGTTCTTC.

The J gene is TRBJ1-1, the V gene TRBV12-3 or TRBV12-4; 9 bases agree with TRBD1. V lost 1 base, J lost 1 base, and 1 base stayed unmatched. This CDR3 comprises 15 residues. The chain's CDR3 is CASSLDRGQNTEAFF. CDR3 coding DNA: TGTGCCAGCAGTTTAGACAGGGGGCAGAACACTGAAGCTTTCTTT.

CDR3 sequence (DNA): TGTGCCAGTAGTCGGTTCAGGGAAGGCAATCAGCCCCAGCATTTT. Protein sequence: CASSRFREGNQPQHF. The chain carries TRBV19 and TRBJ1-5; D perhaps matches TRBD1 (5 bases). CDR1 is LNHDA and CDR2 is SQIVND in the germline V gene (reference sequence). The V end lost 5 bases, the J end lost 2 bases, and 13 bases lay between the germline ends. This CDR3 has 15 amino acids.

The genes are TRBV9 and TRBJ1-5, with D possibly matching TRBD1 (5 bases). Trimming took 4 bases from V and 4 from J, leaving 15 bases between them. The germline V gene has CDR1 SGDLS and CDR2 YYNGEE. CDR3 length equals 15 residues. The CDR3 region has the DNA TGTGCCAGCAGCCCACCCGGGGGGGAGAATCAGCCCCAGCATTTT. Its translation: CASSPPGGENQPQHF.

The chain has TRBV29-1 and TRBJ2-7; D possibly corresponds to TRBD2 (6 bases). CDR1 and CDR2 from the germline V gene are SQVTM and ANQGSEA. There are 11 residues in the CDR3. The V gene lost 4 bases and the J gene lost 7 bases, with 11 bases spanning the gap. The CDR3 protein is CSVVRGGEQYF. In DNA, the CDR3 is TGCAGCGTTGTGCGGGGCGGGGAGCAGTACTTC.

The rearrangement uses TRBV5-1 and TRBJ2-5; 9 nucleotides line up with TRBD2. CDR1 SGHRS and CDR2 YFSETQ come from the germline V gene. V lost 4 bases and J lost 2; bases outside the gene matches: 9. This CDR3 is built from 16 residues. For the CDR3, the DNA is TGCGCCAGCAGCATACCAGCGGGGGGAGTTCAAGAGACCCAGTACTTC. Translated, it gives CASSIPAGGVQETQYF.

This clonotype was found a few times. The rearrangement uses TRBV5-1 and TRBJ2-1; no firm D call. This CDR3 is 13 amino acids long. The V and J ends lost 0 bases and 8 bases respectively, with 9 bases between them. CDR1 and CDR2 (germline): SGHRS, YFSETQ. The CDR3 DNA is TGCGCCAGCAGCTTGGAGGCCATCGATGAGCAGTTCTTC. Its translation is CASSLEAIDEQFF.

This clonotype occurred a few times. CDR3 loop: CASSVAQGVPTEAFF. In nucleotides, the CDR3 is TGTGCCAGCAGCGTAGCTCAGGGTGTGCCCACTGAAGCTTTCTTT. This sequence joins TRBV9 and TRBJ1-1; D perhaps matches TRBD1 (5 bases). V lost 0 bases, J lost 4 bases, and 13 bases lay in between. Germline V lookup: CDR1 SGDLS, CDR2 YYNGEE. The CDR3 is 15 residues long.